Listed below are T cell receptor beta chains from one sample, sequenced in a study of T-cell memory formation after mild COVID-19. TCRdb re-derived calls from the 5' RACE reads in MiXCR, one entry per CDR3 protein. Of roughly 500,000 distinct CDR3 sequences listed, roughly 22% are singletons. Sequenced material: PBMCs or a T cell subset sorted from them (not recorded which). These receptors originate from an adult woman who had mild COVID-19 (a few samples of this study predate the infection). Cell type and time point are not known. Each CDR3 is given with its conserved first and last residue. Expanded clones get a size class; other rows say once, few or many, or leave the size out.

clone_size: -; v_call: TRBV16; j_call: TRBJ2-4; cdr3_aa: CASSQSGNIQYF
clone_size: -; v_call: TRBV2; j_call: TRBJ2-5; cdr3_aa: CASSEDRGQETQYF
clone_size: -; v_call: TRBV6-1; j_call: TRBJ1-5; cdr3_aa: CASSDRSPNQPQHF
clone_size: few; v_call: TRBV9; j_call: TRBJ2-1; cdr3_aa: CASSVAPSYEQFF
clone_size: -; v_call: TRBV20-1; j_call: TRBJ1-1; cdr3_aa: CSAWTANTEAFF
clone_size: -; v_call: TRBV27; j_call: TRBJ1-1; cdr3_aa: CASSYGGLTEAFF
clone_size: few; v_call: TRBV19; j_call: TRBJ2-6; cdr3_aa: CASSPQRGAGANVLTF
clone_size: few; v_call: TRBV3-1; j_call: TRBJ2-2; cdr3_aa: CASSQVGRANTGELFF
clone_size: few; v_call: TRBV6-1; j_call: TRBJ2-3; cdr3_aa: CASSVPQDTDTQYF
clone_size: -; v_call: TRBV20-1; j_call: TRBJ2-3; cdr3_aa: CSASSGGAGSDTQYF
clone_size: -; v_call: TRBV24-1; j_call: TRBJ2-3; cdr3_aa: CATSRRAIFGEDTQYF
clone_size: few; v_call: TRBV29-1; j_call: TRBJ2-3; cdr3_aa: CSVRTGRNTDTQYF
clone_size: few; v_call: TRBV3-1; j_call: TRBJ1-1; cdr3_aa: CASSQDLVGTEAFF
clone_size: -; v_call: TRBV10-3; j_call: TRBJ2-1; cdr3_aa: CAISEGPRLAQFF
clone_size: few; v_call: TRBV12-5; j_call: TRBJ1-1; cdr3_aa: CASGSPQGGLLEAFF
clone_size: few; v_call: TRBV14; j_call: TRBJ2-4; cdr3_aa: CASSHWTSGRGAKNIQYF